Described below is a single T cell receptor (beta chain) sequence and its context. Antigen specificity is unknown. Assay: immunoSEQ multiplex PCR; the TCRdb copy retains only in-frame clones and omits some. The sample has over 85,000 clones; just under 95% are singletons. These data are taken from a study of OX40 agonist ivuxolimab in advanced cancers. Turning to the study itself: Patients took ivuxolimab, an agonistic anti-OX40 (CD134) antibody. Those enrolled were 82.7% male, with a mean age of 60 years and ages from about 20 to 90.

Findings and caveats of the study: The antigen specificity of the peripheral T cells (those that were expanded) was not determined.

The CDR3 has 13 residues. The germline V gene has CDR1 LNHDA and CDR2 SQIVND (reference sequence). V was shortened by 11 bases and J by 0 bases, with 11 bases between the two germline ends. V gene TRBV19 combines with J gene TRBJ2-1; D is unclear. The input for sequencing was CD4+ or CD8+ T cells sorted from blood, taken in a trial of the OX40 agonist ivuxolimab. The sequence came from an adult with an advanced solid tumor such as melanoma, head and neck, liver or kidney cancer. Here the CDR3 DNA reads TGTGCCTCCAGGCCGAGCTCCTACAATGAGCAGTTCTTC. Translated, it gives CASRPSSYNEQFF.